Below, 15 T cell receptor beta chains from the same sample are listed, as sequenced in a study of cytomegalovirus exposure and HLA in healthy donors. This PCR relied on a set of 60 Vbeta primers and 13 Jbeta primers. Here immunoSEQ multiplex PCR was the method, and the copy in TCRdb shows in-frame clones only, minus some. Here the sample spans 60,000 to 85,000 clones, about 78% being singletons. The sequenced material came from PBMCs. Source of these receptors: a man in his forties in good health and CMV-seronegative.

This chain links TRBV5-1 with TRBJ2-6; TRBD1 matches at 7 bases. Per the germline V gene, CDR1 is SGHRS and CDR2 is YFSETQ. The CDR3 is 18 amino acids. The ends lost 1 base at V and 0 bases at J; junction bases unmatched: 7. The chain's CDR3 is CASSLTGASSSGANVLTF. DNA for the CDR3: TGCGCCAGCAGCTTGACAGGGGCCTCCAGCTCTGGGGCCAACGTCCTGACTTTC.

In nucleotides, the CDR3 is TGTGCCAGCAGCTTGGTGGGCCAGGGGGCAGATACGCAGTATTTT. It is translated as CASSLVGQGADTQYF. The V gene is TRBV5-6, the J gene TRBJ2-3; 7 nucleotides agree with TRBD1. Germline assignment: CDR1 SGHDT and CDR2 YYEEEE. The junction had 5 bases not matched to a gene; V was cut back by 0 bases and J by 4 bases. The CDR3 runs to 15 residues.

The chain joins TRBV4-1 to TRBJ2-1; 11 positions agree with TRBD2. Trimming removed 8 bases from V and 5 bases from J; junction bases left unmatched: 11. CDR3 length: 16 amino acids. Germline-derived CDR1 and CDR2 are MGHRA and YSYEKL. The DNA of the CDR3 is TGCGCCAGCGGGACTAGCGGCTTACCAACCGACAATGAGCAGTTCTTC. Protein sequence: CASGTSGLPTDNEQFF.

The CDR3 DNA follows: TGTGCCAGCACCCCAGGGGGTCAATACGAGCAGTACTTC. It translates to CASTPGGQYEQYF. This chain links TRBV6-1 with TRBJ2-7; 7 nucleotides line up with TRBD1. The CDR3 sequence is 13 residues long. CDR1 and CDR2 from the germline V gene are MNHNS and SASEGT. J lost 4 bases, V lost 7 bases, and 7 bases had no gene match.

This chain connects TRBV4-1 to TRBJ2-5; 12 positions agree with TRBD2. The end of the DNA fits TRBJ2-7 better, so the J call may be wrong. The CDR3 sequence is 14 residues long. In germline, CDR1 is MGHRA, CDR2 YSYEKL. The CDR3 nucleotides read TGCGCCAGCAGCCGGACTAGCGGGGACTACGAGCAGTACTTC. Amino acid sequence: CASSRTSGDYEQYF.

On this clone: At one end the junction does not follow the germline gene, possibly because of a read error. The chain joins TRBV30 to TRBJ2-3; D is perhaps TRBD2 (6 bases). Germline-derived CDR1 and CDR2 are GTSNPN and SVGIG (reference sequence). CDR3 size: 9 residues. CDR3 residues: CAWSVLADF. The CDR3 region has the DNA TGTGCCTGGAGTGTACTAGCAGATTTT.

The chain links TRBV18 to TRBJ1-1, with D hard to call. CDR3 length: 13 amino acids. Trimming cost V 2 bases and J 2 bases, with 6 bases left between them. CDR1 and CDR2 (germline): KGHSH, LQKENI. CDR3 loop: CASSPALNTEAFF. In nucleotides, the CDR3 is TGTGCCAGCTCACCAGCGTTAAACACTGAAGCTTTCTTT.

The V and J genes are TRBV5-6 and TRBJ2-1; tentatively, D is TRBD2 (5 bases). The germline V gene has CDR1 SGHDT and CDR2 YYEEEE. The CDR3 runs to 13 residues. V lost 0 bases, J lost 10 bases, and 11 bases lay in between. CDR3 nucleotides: TGTGCCAGCAGCTTGGTAGGAGCTAGCGAGCAGTTCTTC. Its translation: CASSLVGASEQFF.

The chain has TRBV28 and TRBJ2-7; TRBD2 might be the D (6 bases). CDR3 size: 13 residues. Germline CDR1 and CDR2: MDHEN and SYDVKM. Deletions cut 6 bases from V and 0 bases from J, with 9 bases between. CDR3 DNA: TGTGCCAGCAGAAGGGACTTCTCCTACGAGCAGTACTTC. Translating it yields CASRRDFSYEQYF. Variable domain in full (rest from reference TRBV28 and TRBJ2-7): DVKVTQSSRYLVKRTGEKVFLECVQDMDHENMFWYRQDPGLGLRLIYFSYDVKMKEKGDIPEGYSVSREKKERFSLILESASTNQTSMYLCASRRDFSYEQYFGPGTRLTVT.

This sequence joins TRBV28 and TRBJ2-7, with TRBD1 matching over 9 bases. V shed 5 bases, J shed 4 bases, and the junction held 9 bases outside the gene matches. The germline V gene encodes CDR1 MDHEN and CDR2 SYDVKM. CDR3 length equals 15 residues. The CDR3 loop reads CASSPLTGGMYEQYF. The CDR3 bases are TGTGCCAGCAGTCCTCTAACAGGGGGCATGTACGAGCAGTACTTC. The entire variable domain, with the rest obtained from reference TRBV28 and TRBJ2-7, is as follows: DVKVTQSSRYLVKRTGEKVFLECVQDMDHENMFWYRQDPGLGLRLIYFSYDVKMKEKGDIPEGYSVSREKKERFSLILESASTNQTSMYLCASSPLTGGMYEQYFGPGTRLTVT.

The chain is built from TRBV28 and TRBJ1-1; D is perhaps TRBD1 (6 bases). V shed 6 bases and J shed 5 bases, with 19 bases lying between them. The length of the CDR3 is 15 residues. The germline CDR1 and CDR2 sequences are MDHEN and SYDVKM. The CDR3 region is CASRTGPNPVTEAFF. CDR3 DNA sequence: TGTGCCAGCAGGACAGGACCTAACCCGGTTACTGAAGCTTTCTTT.

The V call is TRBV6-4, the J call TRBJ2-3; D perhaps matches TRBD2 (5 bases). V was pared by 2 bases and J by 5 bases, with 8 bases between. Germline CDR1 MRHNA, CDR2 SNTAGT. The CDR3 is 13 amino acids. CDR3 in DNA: TGTGCCAGCAGTGACCAACTAGGAGATACGCAGTATTTT. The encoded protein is CASSDQLGDTQYF.

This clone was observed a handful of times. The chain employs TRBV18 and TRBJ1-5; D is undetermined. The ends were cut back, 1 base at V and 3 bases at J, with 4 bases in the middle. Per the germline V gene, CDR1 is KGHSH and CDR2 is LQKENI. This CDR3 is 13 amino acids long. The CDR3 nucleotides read TGTGCCAGCTCACCACAATACAATCAGCCCCAGCATTTT. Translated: CASSPQYNQPQHF. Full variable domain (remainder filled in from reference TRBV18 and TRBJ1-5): NAGVMQNPRHLVRRRGQEARLRCSPMKGHSHVYWYRQLPEEGLKFMVYLQKENIIDESGMPKERFSAEFPKEGPSILRIQQVVRGDSAAYFCASSPQYNQPQHFGDGTRLSIL.

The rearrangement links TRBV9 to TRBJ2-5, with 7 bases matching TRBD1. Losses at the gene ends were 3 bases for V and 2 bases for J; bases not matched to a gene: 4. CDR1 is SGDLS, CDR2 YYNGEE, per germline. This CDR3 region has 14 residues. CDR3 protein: CASSGGGFQETQYF. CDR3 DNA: TGTGCCAGCAGCGGAGGGGGCTTTCAAGAGACCCAGTACTTC.

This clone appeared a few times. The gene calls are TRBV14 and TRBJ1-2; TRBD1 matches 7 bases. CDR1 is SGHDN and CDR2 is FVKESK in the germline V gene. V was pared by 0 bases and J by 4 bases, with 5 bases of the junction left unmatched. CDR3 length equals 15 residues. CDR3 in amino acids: CASSQDVRTGYGYTF. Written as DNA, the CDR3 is TGTGCCAGCAGCCAAGATGTCCGGACAGGCTATGGCTACACCTTC. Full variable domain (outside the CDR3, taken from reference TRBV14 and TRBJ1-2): EAGVTQFPSHSVIEKGQTVTLRCDPISGHDNLYWYRRVMGKEIKFLLHFVKESKQDESGMPNNRFLAERTGGTYSTLKVQPAELEDSGVYFCASSQDVRTGYGYTFGSGTRLTVV.